This TCR beta chain was observed in a study of T cells in Graves' hyperthyroidism and ophthalmopathy. Turning to the study itself: Peripheral blood collection took place at initial diagnosis, before any treatment.

This clonotype came up a few times. V was clipped by 2 bases and J by 5 bases, with 9 bases between them. CDR3 length equals 12 residues. Looked up from germline, CDR1 is DFQATT and CDR2 is SNEGSKA (reference sequence). RNA transcripts provided the source from which TCR beta CDR3 regions were amplified. Researchers ran a first-round RT-PCR on the TCR CDR3 using the HTBI primer set. TCRdb fed the multiplex PCR reads into MiXCR, producing one record per CDR3 protein. The repertoire holds fewer than 550,000 distinct CDR3 sequences, around 24% seen once, with 10% to 12% in the top ten. The clonotype was recovered from a woman under 40 with Graves' ophthalmopathy. The chain combines TRBV20-1 with TRBJ2-5, with D tentatively TRBD1 (6 bases). The sample comprised blood. CDR3 bases: TGCAGTGCTAGAACGGACAGTGAGACCCAGTACTTC. The encoded protein is CSARTDSETQYF.